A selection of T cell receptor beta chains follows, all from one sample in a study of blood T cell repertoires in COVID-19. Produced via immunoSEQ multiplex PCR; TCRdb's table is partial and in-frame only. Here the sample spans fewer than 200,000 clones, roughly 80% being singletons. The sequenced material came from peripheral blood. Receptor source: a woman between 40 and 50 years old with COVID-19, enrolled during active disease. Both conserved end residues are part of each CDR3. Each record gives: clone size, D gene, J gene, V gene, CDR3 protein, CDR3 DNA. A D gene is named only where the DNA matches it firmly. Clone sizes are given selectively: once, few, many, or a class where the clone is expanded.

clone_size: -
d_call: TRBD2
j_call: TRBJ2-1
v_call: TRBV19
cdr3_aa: CASSLAGSSYNEQFF
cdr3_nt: TGTGCCAGTAGTCTAGCGGGGAGCTCCTACAATGAGCAGTTCTTC

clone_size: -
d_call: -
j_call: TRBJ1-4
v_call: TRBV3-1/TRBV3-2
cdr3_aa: CASLGWGEGKLFF
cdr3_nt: TGTGCCAGCCTGGGCTGGGGGGAGGGAAAACTGTTTTTT

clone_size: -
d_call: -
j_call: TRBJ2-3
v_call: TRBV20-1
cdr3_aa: CSVWGVSQYF
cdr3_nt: TGCAGTGTTTGGGGGGTTAGTCAGTATTTT

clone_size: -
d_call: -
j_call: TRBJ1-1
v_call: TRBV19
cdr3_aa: CASSIVPSTEAFF
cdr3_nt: TGTGCCAGTAGTATAGTGCCGAGCACTGAAGCTTTCTTT

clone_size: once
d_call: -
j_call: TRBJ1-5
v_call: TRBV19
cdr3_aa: CASSSWTVQQPQHF
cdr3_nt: TGTGCCAGTAGTTCATGGACAGTCCAGCAGCCCCAGCATTTT

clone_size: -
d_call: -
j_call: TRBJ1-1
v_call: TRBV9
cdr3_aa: CASSVDGRGTEAFF
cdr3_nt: TGTGCCAGCAGCGTAGACGGGAGAGGGACTGAAGCTTTCTTT

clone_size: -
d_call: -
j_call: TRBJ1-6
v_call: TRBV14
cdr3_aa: CASSQAGVMYSPLHF
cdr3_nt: TGTGCCAGCAGCCAAGCGGGGGTGATGTATTCACCCCTCCACTTT

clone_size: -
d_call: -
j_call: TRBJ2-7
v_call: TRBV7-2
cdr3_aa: CASSPTYEQYF
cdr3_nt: TGTGCCAGCAGCCCTACCTACGAGCAGTACTTC

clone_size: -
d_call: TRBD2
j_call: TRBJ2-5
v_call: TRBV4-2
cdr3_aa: CASSQDLNGGQETQYF
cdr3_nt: TGTGCCAGCAGCCAAGATCTGAACGGGGGGCAAGAGACCCAGTACTTC

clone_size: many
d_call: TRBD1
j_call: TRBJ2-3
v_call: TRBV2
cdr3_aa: CASRQGATDTQYF
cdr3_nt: TGTGCCAGCCGACAGGGGGCAACAGATACGCAGTATTTT

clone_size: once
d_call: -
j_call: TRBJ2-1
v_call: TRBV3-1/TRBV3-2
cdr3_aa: CASSPKDSQFNEQFF
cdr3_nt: TGTGCCAGCAGTCCGAAGGACAGCCAATTCAATGAGCAGTTCTTC

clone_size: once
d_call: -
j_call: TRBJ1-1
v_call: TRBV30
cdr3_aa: CAWSVQSEAFF
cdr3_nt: TGTGCCTGGAGTGTACAGTCAGAAGCTTTCTTT

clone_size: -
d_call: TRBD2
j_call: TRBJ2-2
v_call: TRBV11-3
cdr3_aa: CASSTRGGTKAGELFF
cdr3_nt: TGTGCCAGCAGCACCCGCGGGGGGACTAAGGCGGGGGAGCTGTTTTTT

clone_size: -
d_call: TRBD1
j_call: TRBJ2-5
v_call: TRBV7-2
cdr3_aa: CASSWTGSREETQYF
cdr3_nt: TGTGCCAGCAGCTGGACAGGGTCGAGGGAAGAGACCCAGTACTTC

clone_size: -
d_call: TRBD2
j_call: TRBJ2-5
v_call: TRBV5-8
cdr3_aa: CASSLAGLAGVETQYF
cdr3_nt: TGTGCCAGCAGCTTGGCGGGACTAGCGGGGGTGGAGACCCAGTACTTC

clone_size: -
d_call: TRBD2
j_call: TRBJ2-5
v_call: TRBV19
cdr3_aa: CASSIATSGRGETQYF
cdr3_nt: TGTGCCAGTAGTATAGCGACTAGCGGGAGAGGGGAGACCCAGTACTTC

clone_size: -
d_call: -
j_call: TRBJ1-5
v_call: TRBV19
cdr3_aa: CASSIGKQGQPQHF
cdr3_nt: TGTGCCAGTAGTATAGGGAAACAGGGACAGCCCCAGCATTTT

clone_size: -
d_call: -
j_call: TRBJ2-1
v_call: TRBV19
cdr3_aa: CASTNWGGPASEQFF
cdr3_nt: TGTGCCAGTACCAATTGGGGGGGGCCGGCATCTGAGCAGTTCTTC

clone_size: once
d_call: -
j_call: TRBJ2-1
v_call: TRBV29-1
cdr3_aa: CSVGWSVSYNEQFF
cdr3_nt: TGCAGCGTCGGATGGAGCGTGTCCTACAATGAGCAGTTCTTC

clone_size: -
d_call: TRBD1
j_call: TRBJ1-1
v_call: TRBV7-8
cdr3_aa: CASSPRQGNTEAFF
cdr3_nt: TGTGCCAGCAGCCCAAGACAGGGTAACACTGAAGCTTTCTTT

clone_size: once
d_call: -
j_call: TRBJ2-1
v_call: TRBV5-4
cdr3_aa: CASSLGAPGFYNEQFF
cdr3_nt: TGTGCCAGCAGCTTGGGGGCGCCTGGCTTTTACAATGAGCAGTTCTTC

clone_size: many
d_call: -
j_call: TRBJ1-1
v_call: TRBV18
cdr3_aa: CASSRGRGGTEAFF
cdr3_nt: TGTGCCAGCTCACGCGGTCGGGGTGGAACTGAAGCTTTCTTT

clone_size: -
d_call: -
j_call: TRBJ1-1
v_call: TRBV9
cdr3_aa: CASSTDTDTEAFF
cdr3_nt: TGTGCCAGCAGCACCGACACGGACACTGAAGCTTTCTTT

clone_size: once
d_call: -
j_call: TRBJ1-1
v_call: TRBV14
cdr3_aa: CASSLWGGAGTEAFF
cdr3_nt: TGTGCCAGCAGCCTGTGGGGGGGCGCGGGGACTGAAGCTTTCTTT

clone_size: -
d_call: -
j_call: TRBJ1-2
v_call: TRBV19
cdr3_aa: CASSGSWTERRGYTF
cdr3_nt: TGTGCCAGTAGTGGCTCCTGGACAGAGAGAAGAGGCTACACCTTC

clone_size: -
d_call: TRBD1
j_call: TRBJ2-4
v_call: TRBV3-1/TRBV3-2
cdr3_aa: CASSQDPMTGTKNIQYF
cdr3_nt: TGTGCCAGCAGCCAAGATCCTATGACAGGGACCAAAAACATTCAGTACTTC

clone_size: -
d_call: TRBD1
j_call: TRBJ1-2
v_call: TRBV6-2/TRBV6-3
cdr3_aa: CASRPLGQGNYGYTF
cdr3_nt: TGTGCCAGCAGGCCTTTAGGACAGGGAAACTATGGCTACACCTTC

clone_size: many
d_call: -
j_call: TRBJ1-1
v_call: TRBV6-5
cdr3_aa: CASNYQGSTEAFF
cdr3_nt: TGTGCCAGCAATTACCAGGGGAGCACTGAAGCTTTCTTT

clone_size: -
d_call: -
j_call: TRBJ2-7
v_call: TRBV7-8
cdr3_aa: CASSLVLREQYF
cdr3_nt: TGTGCCAGCAGCTTAGTGTTGAGAGAGCAGTACTTC